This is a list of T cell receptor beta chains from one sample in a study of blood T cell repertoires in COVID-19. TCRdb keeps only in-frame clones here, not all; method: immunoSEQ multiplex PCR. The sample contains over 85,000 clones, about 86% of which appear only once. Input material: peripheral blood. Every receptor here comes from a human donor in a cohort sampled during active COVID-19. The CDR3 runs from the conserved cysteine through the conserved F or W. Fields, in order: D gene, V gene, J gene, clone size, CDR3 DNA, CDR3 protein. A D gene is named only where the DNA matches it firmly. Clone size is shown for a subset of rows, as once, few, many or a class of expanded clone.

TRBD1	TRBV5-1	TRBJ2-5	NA	TGCGCCAGCAGCTTGGGTGGGACAGGGGTCCCTGGGGAGACCCAGTACTTC	CASSLGGTGVPGETQYF
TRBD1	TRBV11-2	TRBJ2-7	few	TGTGCCAGCAGGAGAGCCGGGACAGGGGCCTACGAGCAGTACTTC	CASRRAGTGAYEQYF
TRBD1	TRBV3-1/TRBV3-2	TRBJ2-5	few	TGTGCCAGCAGCCAACACCGGGACAGGGGAGAGACCCAGTACTTC	CASSQHRDRGETQYF
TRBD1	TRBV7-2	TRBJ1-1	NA	TGTGCCAGCAGACTCACACAGGGGGGCACTGAAGCTTTCTTT	CASRLTQGGTEAFF
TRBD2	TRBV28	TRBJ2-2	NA	TGTGCCAGCAGTTTATGGTTTTCCGCGACTAGCGGCGGGCAGGGCGGGGAGCTGTTTTTT	CASSLWFSATSGGQGGELFF
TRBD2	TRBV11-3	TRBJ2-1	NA	TGTGCCAGCAGCTTAAGGACTAGCGGTGGCGGTGAGCAGTTCTTC	CASSLRTSGGGEQFF
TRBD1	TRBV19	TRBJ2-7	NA	TGTGCCAGTAGTATCCGGGACAGTGGGGAGCAGTACTTC	CASSIRDSGEQYF
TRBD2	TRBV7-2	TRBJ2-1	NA	TGTGCCAGCAGCTTAGCTAGCGGGAGTCTCAATGAGCAGTTCTTC	CASSLASGSLNEQFF
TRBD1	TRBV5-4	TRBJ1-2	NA	TGTGCCAGCGTACTCGATGGGACCGGACAGGGCGGCTATGGCTACACCTTC	CASVLDGTGQGGYGYTF
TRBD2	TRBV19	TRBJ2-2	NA	TGTGCCAGTACTGAGGGACTAGCGGGGAGCACCGGGGAGCTGTTTTTT	CASTEGLAGSTGELFF
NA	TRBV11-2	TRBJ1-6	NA	TGTGCCAGCAGCTTAGATCTCCTCCATAATTCACCCCTCCACTTT	CASSLDLLHNSPLHF
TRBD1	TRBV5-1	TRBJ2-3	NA	TGCGCCAGTGGGGCACAGGGGCCCGAGACAGATACGCAGTATTTT	CASGAQGPETDTQYF
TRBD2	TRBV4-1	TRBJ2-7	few	TGCGCCAGCAGCCCAGCCAGGGAATTCCTAGCGGGGGGGCGCGAGCAGTACTTC	CASSPAREFLAGGREQYF
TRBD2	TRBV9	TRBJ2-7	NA	TGTGCCAGCAGCCCCCCTAGCGGGGGGGCCGGGTACGAGCAGTACTTC	CASSPPSGGAGYEQYF
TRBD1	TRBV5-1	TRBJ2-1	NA	TGCGCCAGCAGCCGGACAGGGTCCTACAATGAGCAGTTCTTC	CASSRTGSYNEQFF
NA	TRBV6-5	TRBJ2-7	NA	TGTGCCAGCAGTTATCTCCTAGGGGCCACCTACGAGCAGTACTTC	CASSYLLGATYEQYF
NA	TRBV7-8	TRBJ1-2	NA	TGTGCCAGCAGCCCGCGGACATCCCGGTGGGGCTACACCTTC	CASSPRTSRWGYTF
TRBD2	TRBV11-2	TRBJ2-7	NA	TGTGCCAGCGGGGGGGGTGGAAACGAGCAGTACTTC	CASGGGGNEQYF
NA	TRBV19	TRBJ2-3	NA	TGTGCCAGTACTCCCTTCCAGGGGAACAAAGATACGCAGTATTTT	CASTPFQGNKDTQYF
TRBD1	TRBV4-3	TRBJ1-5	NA	TGCGCCAGCAGCAAACGGGACAGGGATTCTTATAGCAATCAGCCCCAGCATTTT	CASSKRDRDSYSNQPQHF
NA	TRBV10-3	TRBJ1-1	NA	TGTGCCATCAGTGAAGCGGGTATGAACACTGAAGCTTTCTTT	CAISEAGMNTEAFF
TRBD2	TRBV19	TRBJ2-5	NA	TGTGCCAGTAGTAAACTAGCGGGGGGCCAAGAGACCCAGTACTTC	CASSKLAGGQETQYF
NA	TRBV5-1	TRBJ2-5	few	TGCGCCAGCACCGTCACCCCCGGGGCGGGGGCTTACACCCAAGAGACCCAGTACTTC	CASTVTPGAGAYTQETQYF
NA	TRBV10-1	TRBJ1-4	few	TGCGCCAGCAGTGAGTCTGGAACAGCTGGAGAAAAACTGTTTTTT	CASSESGTAGEKLFF
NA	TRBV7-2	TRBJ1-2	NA	TGTGCCAGCAGCTTAGATGAAGGGCGGGGATACTATGGCTACACCTTC	CASSLDEGRGYYGYTF
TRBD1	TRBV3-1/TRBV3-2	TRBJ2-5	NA	TGTGCCAGCAGCAGGACAGGGATCGGGGAGACCCAGTACTTC	CASSRTGIGETQYF
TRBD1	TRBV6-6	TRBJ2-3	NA	TGTGCCAGCAGTACCAGGGGGCCCCCAGATACGCAGTATTTT	CASSTRGPPDTQYF
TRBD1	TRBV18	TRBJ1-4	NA	TGTGCCAGCTCACCACAGGGGGCTGGTGAAAAACTGTTTTTT	CASSPQGAGEKLFF
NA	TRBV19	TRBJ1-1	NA	TGTGCCAGTAGTATAGATCAGCAGGGGATGAACACTGAAGCTTTCTTT	CASSIDQQGMNTEAFF
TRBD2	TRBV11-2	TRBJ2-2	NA	TGTGCCAGCAGCTTAACTAGCGGGGGCACCAGGGAGCTGTTTTTT	CASSLTSGGTRELFF
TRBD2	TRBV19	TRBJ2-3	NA	TGTGCCAGTAGCCTTCGGAGACTAGCGGGAGGAGGCGGTACGCAGTATTTT	CASSLRRLAGGGGTQYF
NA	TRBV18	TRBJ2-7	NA	TGTGCCAGCTCACTGACCCAGGGGTACGAGCAGTACTTC	CASSLTQGYEQYF
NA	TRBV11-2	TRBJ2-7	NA	TGTGCCAGCAGCTTGAACGGGTTCTACGAGCAGTACTTC	CASSLNGFYEQYF
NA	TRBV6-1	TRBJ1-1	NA	TGTGCCAGCAGTGAGGGACACATGAACACTGAAGCTTTCTTT	CASSEGHMNTEAFF
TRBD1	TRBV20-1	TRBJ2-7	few	TGCAGTGCTAGTTGGGACAGCCCCTACGAGCAGTACTTC	CSASWDSPYEQYF
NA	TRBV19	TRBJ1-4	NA	TGTGCCAGTAGCCATCGACAGCGTACGAATGAAAAACTGTTTTTT	CASSHRQRTNEKLFF
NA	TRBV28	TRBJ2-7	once	TGTGCCAGCAGTTTAGCGGGGCATAGCTCCTACGAGCAGTACTTC	CASSLAGHSSYEQYF
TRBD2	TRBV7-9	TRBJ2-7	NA	TGTGCCAGCAGCGGCCGCGACCCCCGACTAGCGGGATACGAGCAGTACTTC	CASSGRDPRLAGYEQYF
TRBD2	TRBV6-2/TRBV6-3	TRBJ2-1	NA	TGTGCCAGCAGTCCCCTAGCGGGCACTTACAATGAGCAGTTCTTC	CASSPLAGTYNEQFF
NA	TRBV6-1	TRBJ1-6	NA	TGTGCCAGCAGTGAAGCCCCAGGGTCGTACTCACCCCTCCACTTT	CASSEAPGSYSPLHF
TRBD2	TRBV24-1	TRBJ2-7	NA	TGTGCCACCAGTGATGCCCTGACTAGCGAATTCTACGAGCAGTACTTC	CATSDALTSEFYEQYF
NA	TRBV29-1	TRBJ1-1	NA	TGCAGCGTTGTTTCAGTGAACACTGAAGCTTTCTTT	CSVVSVNTEAFF
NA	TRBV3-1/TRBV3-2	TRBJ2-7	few	TGTGCCAGCAGCTCCAACACCAGGGGCCGCATTTACTCCTACGAGCAGTACTTC	CASSSNTRGRIYSYEQYF
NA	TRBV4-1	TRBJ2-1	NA	TGCGCCAGCAGCCAAGATTTCGCGGGATGGGCTGAGCAGTTCTTC	CASSQDFAGWAEQFF
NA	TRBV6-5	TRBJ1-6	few	TGTGCCAGCAGTTACTCTTCGACAGGAAATTCACCCCTCCACTTT	CASSYSSTGNSPLHF
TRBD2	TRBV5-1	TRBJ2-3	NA	TGCGCCAGCAGCCTAGAAGGGAGGGGCACAGATACGCAGTATTTT	CASSLEGRGTDTQYF
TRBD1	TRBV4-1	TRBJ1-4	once	TGCGCCAGCAGCCTCGGCCCGGGACAGGGATCAACTAATGAAAAACTGTTTTTT	CASSLGPGQGSTNEKLFF
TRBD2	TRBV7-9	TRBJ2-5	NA	TGTGCCAGCAGCCAACCGACCCAGCGGGGGGACCCCAGGACCCAGTACTTC	CASSQPTQRGDPRTQYF
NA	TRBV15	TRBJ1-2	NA	TGTGCCACCAGCAGAGATATAGCTACGGCACCGGGGGGCTACACCTTC	CATSRDIATAPGGYTF
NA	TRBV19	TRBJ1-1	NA	TGTGCCAGTAGTCCAAGACAGAGAGAAGCTTTCTTT	CASSPRQREAFF
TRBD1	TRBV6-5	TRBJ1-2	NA	TGTGCCAGCAGTTACCTGGACAGGGGAAATGGCTACACCTTC	CASSYLDRGNGYTF
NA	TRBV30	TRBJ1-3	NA	TGTGCCTGGAGTGTATGGGGGCTGGGAAACACCATATATTTT	CAWSVWGLGNTIYF
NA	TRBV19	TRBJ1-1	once	TGTGCCAGTAGAGGGGCTCAGGGGAACACTGAAGCTTTCTTT	CASRGAQGNTEAFF
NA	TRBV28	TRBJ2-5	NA	TGTGCCAGCAGCCCCCCCGACAGGCGGGCTGAGACCCAGTACTTC	CASSPPDRRAETQYF
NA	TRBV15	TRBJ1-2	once	TGTGCCACCAGCGGGACGGGGCAGGGGCCTGGCTACACCTTC	CATSGTGQGPGYTF